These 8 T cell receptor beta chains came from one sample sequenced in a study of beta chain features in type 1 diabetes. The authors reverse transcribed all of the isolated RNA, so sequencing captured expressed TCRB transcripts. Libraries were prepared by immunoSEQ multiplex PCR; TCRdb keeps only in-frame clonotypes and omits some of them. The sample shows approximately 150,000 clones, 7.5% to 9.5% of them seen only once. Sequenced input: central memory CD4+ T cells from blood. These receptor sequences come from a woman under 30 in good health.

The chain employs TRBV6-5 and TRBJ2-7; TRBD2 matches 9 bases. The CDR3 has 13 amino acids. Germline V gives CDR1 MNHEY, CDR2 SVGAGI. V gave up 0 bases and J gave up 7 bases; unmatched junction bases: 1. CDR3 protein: CASSYSLAGEQYF. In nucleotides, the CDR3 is TGTGCCAGCAGTTACTCTCTAGCGGGAGAGCAGTACTTC.

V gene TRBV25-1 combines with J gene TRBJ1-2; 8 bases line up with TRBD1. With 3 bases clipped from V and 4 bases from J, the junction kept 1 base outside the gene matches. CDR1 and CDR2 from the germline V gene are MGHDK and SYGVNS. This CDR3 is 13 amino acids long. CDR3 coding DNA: TGTGCCAGCAGTGAGGGGACAGGCTATGGCTACACCTTC. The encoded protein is CASSEGTGYGYTF.

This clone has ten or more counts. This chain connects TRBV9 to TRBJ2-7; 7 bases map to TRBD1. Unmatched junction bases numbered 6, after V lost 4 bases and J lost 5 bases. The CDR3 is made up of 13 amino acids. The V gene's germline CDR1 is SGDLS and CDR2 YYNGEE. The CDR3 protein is CASSPRGGHEQYF. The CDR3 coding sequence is TGTGCCAGCAGCCCCAGAGGGGGCCACGAGCAGTACTTC.

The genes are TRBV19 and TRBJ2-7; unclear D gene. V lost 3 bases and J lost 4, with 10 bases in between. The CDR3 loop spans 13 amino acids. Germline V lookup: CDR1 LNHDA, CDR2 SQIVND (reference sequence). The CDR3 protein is CASSIQTSYEQYF. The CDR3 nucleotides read TGTGCCAGTAGTATTCAGACTTCTTACGAGCAGTACTTC.

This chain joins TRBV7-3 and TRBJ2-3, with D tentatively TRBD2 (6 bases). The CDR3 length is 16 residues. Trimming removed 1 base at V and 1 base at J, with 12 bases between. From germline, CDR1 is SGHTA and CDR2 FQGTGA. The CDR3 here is CASSLRGVPGTDTQYF. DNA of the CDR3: TGTGCCAGCAGCTTAAGGGGGGTCCCGGGCACAGATACGCAGTATTTT.

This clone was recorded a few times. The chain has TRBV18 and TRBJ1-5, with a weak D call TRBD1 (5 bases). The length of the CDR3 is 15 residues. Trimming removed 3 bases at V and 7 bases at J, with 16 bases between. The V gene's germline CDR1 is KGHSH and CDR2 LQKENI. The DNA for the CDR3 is TGTGCCAGCTCACCCGGGGGGGGAAAAGGACAGCCCCAGCATTTT. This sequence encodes CASSPGGGKGQPQHF.

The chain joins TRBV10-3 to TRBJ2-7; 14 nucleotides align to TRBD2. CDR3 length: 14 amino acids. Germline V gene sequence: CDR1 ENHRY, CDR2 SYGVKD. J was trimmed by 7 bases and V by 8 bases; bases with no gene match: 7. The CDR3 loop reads CAIAGTSGGREQYF. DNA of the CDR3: TGTGCCATCGCTGGGACTAGCGGGGGAAGGGAGCAGTACTTC.

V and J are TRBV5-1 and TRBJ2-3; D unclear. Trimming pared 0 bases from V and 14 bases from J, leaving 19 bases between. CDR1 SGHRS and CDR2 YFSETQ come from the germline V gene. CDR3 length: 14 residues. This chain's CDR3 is CASSLDGSTDGLYF. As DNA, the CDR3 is TGCGCCAGCAGCTTGGACGGATCCACAGATGGGTTGTATTTT.